This is a list of T cell receptor beta chains from one sample in a study of beta chain features in type 1 diabetes. Libraries were prepared by immunoSEQ multiplex PCR; TCRdb keeps only in-frame clonotypes and omits some of them. The data hold some 200,000 clones, with 16% observed a single time. Sequenced: naive CD4+ T cells from blood. These receptors were taken from a man aged 25-40 years with type 1 diabetes. Both conserved end residues are part of each CDR3. D genes are given only for firm matches. Some rows have no size entry. The others give once, few or many, or a class for an expanded clone.

>few|TRBJ2-7|TRBV5-1|TRBD1
CASSSGPRDRGSYEQYF
TGCGCCAGCAGCTCCGGCCCCCGGGACAGGGGCTCCTACGAGCAGTACTTC
>few|TRBJ2-3|TRBV7-9|NA
CASSFSFTDTQYF
TGTGCCAGCAGCTTCTCCTTCACAGATACGCAGTATTTT
>NA|TRBJ2-3|TRBV28|NA
CASSLWTRQADTQYF
TGTGCCAGCAGTTTGTGGACACGTCAGGCAGATACGCAGTATTTT
>NA|TRBJ2-3|TRBV7-6|NA
CASSLRTGFQFRSTDTQYF
TGTGCCAGCAGCTTACGCACGGGGTTCCAATTTCGTAGCACAGATACGCAGTATTTT
>NA|TRBJ1-2|TRBV29-1|TRBD1
CSVQDRTHGYTF
TGCAGCGTTCAGGACAGGACCCATGGCTACACCTTC
>NA|TRBJ2-1|TRBV7-9|TRBD1
CASSLGRTGEQFF
TGTGCCAGCAGCTTAGGCCGGACAGGGGAACAGTTCTTC
>NA|TRBJ2-7|TRBV7-2|NA
CASSYYYEQYF
TGTGCCAGCAGTTACTACTACGAGCAGTACTTC
>NA|TRBJ1-2|TRBV7-9|NA
CASSLTGPNYGYTF
TGTGCCAGCAGCTTAACAGGGCCTAACTATGGCTACACCTTC
>few|TRBJ2-1|TRBV15|NA
CATSRDRGVYEQFF
TGTGCCACCAGCAGAGATCGAGGGGTATATGAGCAGTTCTTC
>NA|TRBJ2-1|TRBV4-1|NA
CASSQLGLGTTQFF
TGCGCCAGCAGCCAATTAGGTCTCGGGACGACCCAGTTCTTC
>NA|TRBJ2-5|TRBV15|NA
CATSRDRETQYF
TGTGCCACCAGCAGAGATCGGGAGACCCAGTACTTC
>few|TRBJ2-1|TRBV30|TRBD2
CAWRGLAINEQFF
TGTGCCTGGAGGGGACTAGCAATCAATGAGCAGTTCTTC
>NA|TRBJ2-1|TRBV20-1|NA
CSALELVEQFF
TGCAGTGCTCTCGAGCTGGTTGAGCAGTTCTTC
>NA|TRBJ2-7|TRBV25-1|NA
CASSDTGRSTYEQYF
TGTGCCAGCAGTGATACAGGGAGATCCACCTACGAGCAGTACTTC
>NA|TRBJ2-7|TRBV7-2|TRBD1
CASSLDRGRISYEQYF
TGTGCCAGCAGCTTAGACAGGGGAAGGATATCCTACGAGCAGTACTTC